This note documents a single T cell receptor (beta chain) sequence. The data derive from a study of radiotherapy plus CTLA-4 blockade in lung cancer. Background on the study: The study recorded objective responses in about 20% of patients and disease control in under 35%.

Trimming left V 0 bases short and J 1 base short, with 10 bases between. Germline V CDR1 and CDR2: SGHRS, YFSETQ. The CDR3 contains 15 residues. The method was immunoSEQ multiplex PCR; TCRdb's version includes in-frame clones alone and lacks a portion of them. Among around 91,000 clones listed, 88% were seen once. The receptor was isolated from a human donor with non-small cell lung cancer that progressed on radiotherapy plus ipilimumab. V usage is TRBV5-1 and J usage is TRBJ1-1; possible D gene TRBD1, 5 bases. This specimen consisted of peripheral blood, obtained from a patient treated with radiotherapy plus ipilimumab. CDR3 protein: CASSLGGTANTEAFF. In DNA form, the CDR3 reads TGCGCCAGCAGCTTGGGCGGGACGGCGAACACTGAAGCTTTCTTT.